The present TCR beta chain was sequenced within a study of blood T cell repertoires in COVID-19. Repertoires were generated with immunoSEQ multiplex PCR, while TCRdb's copy carries only in-frame clones and drops some. Of fewer than 50,000 clones in the sample, around 94% were seen once. This clone appeared a few times. This clonotype was sampled from a man in his fifties with COVID-19, enrolled during active disease. Sequenced: peripheral blood.

The DNA for the CDR3 is TGTGCCACCAGTGATCCGGGACTAGCGGGAGTGTATAATGAGCAGTTCTTC. It specifies CATSDPGLAGVYNEQFF. The chain recombines TRBV24-1 with TRBJ2-1, with 14 bases fitting TRBD2. The CDR3 totals 17 residues. From germline, CDR1 is KGHDR and CDR2 SFDVKD. V lost 3 bases to trimming and J lost 7 bases; unmatched junction nucleotides: 7.